This is a list of T cell receptor beta chains from one sample in a study of blood T cells in healthy people across ages. TCRdb itself ran the 5' RACE reads through MiXCR, one entry per CDR3 protein. This sample has more than 800,000 distinct CDR3 sequences, with less than 35% found just once. The specimen was blood. The receptors originated from a woman aged 80 or over in good health. The CDR3 runs from the conserved cysteine through the conserved F or W. The D gene is left open where the match is weak. Rows give clone size only sometimes, using once, few, many, or a class for an expanded clone.

>16|few|TRBJ2-5|TRBV19|NA
TGTGCCAGTAGTATCGATGCGACAGGACTAATTGGGACCCAGTACTTC
CASSIDATGLIGTQYF
>15|NA|TRBJ1-2|TRBV20-1|TRBD1
TGCAGTGCTACCGGGGGACAGCCCACTAACTATGGCTACACCTTC
CSATGGQPTNYGYTF
>18|many|TRBJ2-6|TRBV7-2|NA
TGTGCCAGCACCCCTAGAGACAGGAATCCGACTATGGCCAACGTCCTGACTTTC
CASTPRDRNPTMANVLTF
>16|NA|TRBJ2-1|TRBV4-3|TRBD2
TGCGCCAGCAGCCAAGACCTAGCGGGGGACTACAATGAGCAGTTCTTC
CASSQDLAGDYNEQFF
>19|many|TRBJ2-5|TRBV3-1|TRBD2
TGTGCCAGCAGCACAGCTACGGGACTAGCGGGCCGTACAGGGGTTAACCAGTACTTC
CASSTATGLAGRTGVNQYF
>14|NA|TRBJ1-5|TRBV27|TRBD1
TGTGCCAGCAGGGGCGGGACAGGGGGACAGCCCCAGCATTTT
CASRGGTGGQPQHF
>14|many|TRBJ1-2|TRBV2|TRBD1
TGTGCCAGCAGCCTTGGACAGGGTCCTTATGGCTACACCTTC
CASSLGQGPYGYTF
>15|many|TRBJ1-1|TRBV6-5|NA
TGTGCCAGCAGTTCCAGAGGGCGGTCGGTCACTGAAGCTTTCTTT
CASSSRGRSVTEAFF
>14|NA|TRBJ2-3|TRBV5-6|TRBD1
TGTGCCAGCAGCCTCTATAACAGGGGGGATACGCAGTATTTT
CASSLYNRGDTQYF
>10|many|TRBJ2-5|TRBV6-2/TRBV6-3|NA
TGTGCCAGCAACTGGGGGACCCAGTACTTC
CASNWGTQYF
>15|NA|TRBJ1-2|TRBV20-1|NA
TGCAGTGCTAGAGTGGAGGGCGGCAGGGGAGGAGGCTACACCTTC
CSARVEGGRGGGYTF
>14|few|TRBJ1-2|TRBV3-1|NA
TGTGCCAGCAGCCGCTCAGGGGCCGCTAAGGGCTACACCTTC
CASSRSGAAKGYTF